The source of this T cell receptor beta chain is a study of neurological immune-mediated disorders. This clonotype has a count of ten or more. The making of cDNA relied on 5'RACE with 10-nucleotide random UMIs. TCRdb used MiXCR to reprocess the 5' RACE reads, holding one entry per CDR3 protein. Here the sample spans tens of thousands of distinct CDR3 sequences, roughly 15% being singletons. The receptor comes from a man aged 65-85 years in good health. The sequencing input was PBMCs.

CDR3 residues: CSAGKPESDTEAFF. CDR3 nucleotides: TGCAGTGCGGGGAAACCAGAGTCGGACACTGAAGCTTTCTTT. The rearrangement joins TRBV20-1 to TRBJ1-1; D is unresolved. With 6 bases removed from V and 3 bases from J, the gap between germline ends came to 17 bases. In germline, CDR1 is DFQATT, CDR2 SNEGSKA (reference sequence). This CDR3 region has 14 residues.